What follows are 6 T cell receptor beta chains derived from one specimen sequenced in a study of naive and memory T cell subsets. Two oligonucleotides, mixed equimolar, formed the beta constant-region primer covering TRBC1 and TRBC2. Four rounds of PCR amplified the ligated cDNA using nested alpha and beta constant-region primers plus SP2. TCRdb called the UMI-ligation and nested PCR reads again in MiXCR, with one record for every CDR3 protein. Of some 83,000 distinct CDR3 sequences listed, over 9% were seen once; the top ten hold 1.2%. Sequenced input: naive CD8+ T cells from blood. The receptors come from a human donor in good health.

This sequence joins TRBV13 and TRBJ2-2; 12 bases map to TRBD2. The CDR3 covers 16 residues. Germline V gene data show CDR1 as PRHDT and CDR2 as FYEKMQ (reference sequence). Trimming took 5 bases from V and 3 from J; bases not matched to a gene: 4. CDR3 protein: CASSPRLAGDTGELFF. The CDR3 bases are TGTGCCAGCAGCCCCCGACTAGCGGGGGACACCGGGGAGCTGTTTTTT.

The sample holds many counts of this clonotype. The chain joins TRBV7-9 to TRBJ2-7; 8 bases are shared with TRBD2. CDR1 and CDR2 from the germline V gene are SEHNR and FQNEAQ (reference sequence). The CDR3 covers 15 residues. V shed 4 bases and J 1 base; nucleotides not matched to a gene: 6. The CDR3 DNA reads as TGTGCCAGCAGCTCACGGGAGGGGATGTCCTACGAGCAGTACTTC. Protein product: CASSSREGMSYEQYF.

This clonotype was found a few times. The gene calls are TRBV28 and TRBJ2-5, with D perhaps TRBD2 (5 bases). The CDR3 totals 14 residues. The V gene's germline CDR1 is MDHEN and CDR2 SYDVKM. The V end lost 3 bases, the J end lost 3 bases, and 11 bases lay between the germline ends. CDR3 sequence (DNA): TGTGCCAGCAGTTTGGTCGAGGGCAAAGAGACCCAGTACTTC. Amino acids: CASSLVEGKETQYF.

This clonotype was recorded at least ten times. The rearrangement uses TRBV10-3 and TRBJ2-1; 9 bases agree with TRBD2. The CDR3 sequence is 16 residues long. J gave up 3 bases and V 2 bases, and 5 bases lay outside the gene matches. Germline CDR1 is ENHRY and CDR2 is SYGVKD. DNA of the CDR3: TGTGCCATCAGTGAGGTTTCTAGCGGGATCTACAATGAGCAGTTCTTC. Translated: CAISEVSSGIYNEQFF.

This clonotype was counted ten times or more. This chain joins TRBV27 and TRBJ2-3; D might be TRBD2 (5 bases). The CDR3 is 13 amino acids. Trimming took 6 bases from V and 4 from J, leaving 11 bases between them. The germline gives CDR1 MNHEY, CDR2 SMNVEV (reference sequence). The CDR3 protein is CASREEDADTQYF. DNA of the CDR3: TGTGCCAGCAGGGAGGAGGACGCAGATACGCAGTATTTT.

This clonotype occurred many times. The chain combines TRBV5-4 with TRBJ2-3; TRBD2 is a possible D gene (6 bases). Germline CDR1 and CDR2: SGHNT and YYREEE (reference sequence). Trimming removed 4 bases at V and 1 base at J, with 25 bases between. The CDR3 covers 19 residues. For the CDR3, the DNA is TGTGCCAGCAGCGTGGGGCTAGCGCCCCTGGGGGGAGGCACAGATACGCAGTATTTT. It translates to CASSVGLAPLGGGTDTQYF.